This TCR beta chain stems from a study of beta chain features in type 1 diabetes (dated by TCRdb to the late 2010s). General notes on the study: No differences in mean age, gender distribution, total cell number or subset yield were found between patients and healthy donors. A total of 85 million to 140 million sorted cells were examined across all samples, and a strong correlation was observed between cell number per subset and RNA yield. In the study, TCRB repertoires of sorted circulating CD4+ T cell subsets from recently diagnosed type 1 diabetes patients were compared with those of matched healthy donors. Whereas all 30 or so donors provided naive and central memory subsets, regulatory and stem cell-like memory subsets were isolated from just 8 patients and roughly 8 healthy donors. The full study reports these points: Because cDNA rather than genomic DNA was sequenced, highly expressing activated cells could have been over-represented, although no difference in activation and CD3 levels was found between groups. Because small numbers of individuals were included in the HLA sub-analyses, any influence of HLA type on TCRB rearrangement was left unresolved. Patients with type 1 diabetes made fewer insertions and deleted more nucleotides at VDJ recombination sites, implying thymic rearrangement abnormalities. Shorter templates might have been favored by PCR, but patient and control samples were amplified and corrected together, so both groups would have been affected equally by any skew. Naive, central memory and regulatory TCRB repertoires appeared to be more similar among patients than among healthy donors. Type 1 diabetes patients showed a moderate but significant shortening of TCRB CDR3 length in all four CD4+ subsets.

Its CDR3 holds 15 amino acids, cysteine through phenylalanine. Left in the record is the CDR3 DNA by itself, 45 bases read in frame from the first base. Looking up the germline V gene yields CDR1 SGHVS and CDR2 FNYEAQ. Germline trimming amounts to 5 bases on V and 9 bases on J, with 13 as the count of junction bases outside the gene matches. This clone was found a few times. Its antigen has not been determined. No per-base quality is available; no much larger clone lies one base away. All of the isolated RNA was reverse transcribed with the High Capacity cDNA Reverse Transcription Kit, so expressed TCRB transcripts were sequenced. Deep immunoSEQ sequencing was applied to naive, central memory and regulatory T cell samples, giving an average of roughly 3.5 million total reads per sample. Sorted cells were lysed in RLT buffer and RNA was extracted with DNase-treated RNeasy Micro or Mini kits, depending on cell number. Each cell subset was processed separately to prevent cross-contamination, with patient and healthy donor samples processed together. The immunoSEQ multiplex PCR was used to amplify TCRB sequences from cDNA, generating 87-bp fragments that spanned the CDR3 region. The amplicons were sequenced using the Illumina HiSeq platform. Per the authors' processing: PCR bias was computationally corrected using synthetic template baselines, reads within Hamming distance 2 were collapsed, and singletons that could not be merged were discarded. Reads were aligned against IMGT to assign V, D and J genes, CDR3 length and insertions or deletions at six rearrangement sites. Within each subset, clonotype counts were normalized to sorted cell number, after which true diversity and Gini coefficients were computed with the tcR R package. The overlap coefficient, calculated on TCRB nucleotide sequences, was used to quantify repertoire sharing. Here the immuneACCESS table is served through TCRdb, limited to in-frame sequences with V and J called. Missing clones are a known gap in these copies; in checked studies unresolved V genes cover under half, and the rest lacks a known reason. V, J and clone size are those of that table, while D and trimming were read from the DNA. This sample has about 27,000 clones in its table, and less than 70% of those were observed once. Under 1.5% of the sample belongs to the ten largest clones.

A single peripheral blood draw of around 120 mL on average was collected from each donor into heparinised tubes. A BD FACSAria II was used to sort naive, central memory, regulatory and stem cell-like memory CD4+ T cells with a panel that included CD45RO, CCR7, CD25, CD127, CD95 and CD27. All sorted populations exceeded 98% purity. PBMCs were isolated immediately by Lymphoprep density gradient centrifugation and stained directly without culture. Samples were stained and sorted in pairs, with one healthy donor and one patient per experiment, so that batch effects were minimized. The rearranged segments are TRBV7-6 and TRBJ2-7; 10 bases in the junction line up with TRBD1. Sequencing was carried out using Tregs from blood. In light of the paper, this sample's cell subset or site label describes: regulatory CD4+ T cells. This clonotype was sampled from a woman aged 18 to 35 with type 1 diabetes. The DNA sequence is given as TGTGCCAGCAGCCCGATGACAGGGGGCTCGCGTGCGCAGTACTTC. This gives the protein CASSPMTGGSRAQYF.